This TCR beta chain was recovered during a study of blood T cell repertoires in COVID-19. Across the whole study: Acute-phase and convalescent COVID-19 samples originated in the United States, Italy and Spain. PBMCs, B-cell-depleted T cells, or T cells were the source of the cDNA or gDNA that made up the material.

The CDR3 has 15 amino acids. Trimming removed 0 bases at V and 4 bases at J, with 11 bases between. Germline CDR1 SGHRS, CDR2 YFSETQ. Method: immunoSEQ multiplex PCR; TCRdb's copy keeps in-frame clones and lacks some. The sample shows 400,000 to 500,000 clones, more than 70% of them seen only once. The V and J genes are TRBV5-1 and TRBJ2-1, with D uncertain. This TCR was sampled from a woman aged 18-29 years who had been exposed to COVID-19. Sample: PBMCs or T cells enriched from blood (not recorded which). In DNA, the CDR3 is TGCGCCAGCAGCTTGGTATTAGCAGAATACAATGAGCAGTTCTTC. This translates into CASSLVLAEYNEQFF. Full variable domain (outside the CDR3, taken from reference TRBV5-1 and TRBJ2-1): KAGVTQTPRYLIKTRGQQVTLSCSPISGHRSVSWYQQTPGQGLQFLFEYFSETQRNKGNFPGRFSGRQFSNSRSEMNVSTLELGDSALYLCASSLVLAEYNEQFFGPGTRLTVL.